The entry that follows covers one T cell receptor (beta chain) sequence. What it binds is unknown. This sample is part of a study of radiotherapy plus CTLA-4 blockade in lung cancer. Study-level results: Following radiotherapy plus ipilimumab, tumor-derived TCR clones expanded in the blood.

CDR3 length: 17 residues. V was shortened by 3 bases and J by 4 bases, with 19 bases between the two germline ends. Germline CDR1 reads KGHSH; CDR2 reads LQKENI. Using immunoSEQ multiplex PCR, the repertoire was profiled, and TCRdb retains in-frame clones only, with some absent. Here the sample spans around 72,000 clones, around 80% being singletons. The specimen was peripheral blood, collected from a patient treated with radiotherapy plus ipilimumab. This sequence was found in a human donor with non-small cell lung cancer who had a complete response to radiotherapy plus ipilimumab. The rearrangement links TRBV18 to TRBJ1-3, with D possibly TRBD1 on 5 matching bases. The CDR3 here is CASSPKRGPTGGNTIYF. The CDR3 DNA follows: TGTGCCAGCTCACCGAAGAGGGGCCCGACCGGAGGAAACACCATATATTTT.